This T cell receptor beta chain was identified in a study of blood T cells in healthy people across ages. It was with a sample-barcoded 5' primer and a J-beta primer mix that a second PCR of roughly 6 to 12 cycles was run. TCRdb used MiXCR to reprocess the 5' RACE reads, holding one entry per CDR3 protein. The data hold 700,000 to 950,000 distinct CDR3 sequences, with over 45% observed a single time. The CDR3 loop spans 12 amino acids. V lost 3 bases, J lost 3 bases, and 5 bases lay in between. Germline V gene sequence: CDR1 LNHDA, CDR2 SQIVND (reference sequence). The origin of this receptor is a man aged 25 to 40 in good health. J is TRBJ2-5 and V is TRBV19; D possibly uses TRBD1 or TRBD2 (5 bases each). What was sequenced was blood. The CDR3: CASSMGEETQYF. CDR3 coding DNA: TGTGCCAGTAGTATGGGGGAAGAGACCCAGTACTTC.